This TCR beta chain originates from a study of shared clonotypes between healthy human individuals. Study context: Participating donors consisted of two women and a few men aged 18 to 49. Study conclusions and caveats: On the whole, naive subsets had larger estimated richness than memory subsets had.

As for this clone: The antigen is unknown.

The assay was immunoSEQ multiplex PCR, and TCRdb's table has in-frame clones only and misses some. Of 2 million to 2.5 million clones listed, approximately 94% are singletons. Both subsets, CD45RA+ naive and CD45RA-negative memory, were split from the CD4+ cells. This clonotype originated in a man aged 18 to 29 in good health. The source material was naive CD4+ T cells sorted from blood. Sample subset: CD45RA+ positively selected.

Here the CDR3 DNA reads TGTGCCAGCAGCCAAGATCCCGACCCAGCTAACTATGGCTACACCTTC. Its translation: CASSQDPDPANYGYTF. V is TRBV4-2 and J is TRBJ1-2; D gene uncertain. Germline loops: CDR1 LGHNA, CDR2 YNFKEQ. CDR3 length: 16 amino acids. Trimming cost V 0 bases and J 0 bases, with 11 bases left between them.